Listed below are T cell receptor beta chains from one sample, sequenced in a study of CD8+ T cells in alopecia areata. Repertoires were generated with immunoSEQ multiplex PCR, while TCRdb's copy carries only in-frame clones and drops some. This repertoire shows 250,000 or so clones, around 67% found once; its top ten account for around 1.2%. Source: CD4+ T cells sorted from blood, taken at week 0. The receptors derive from a human donor with alopecia areata. The CDR3 runs from the conserved cysteine through the conserved F or W. D genes are given only for firm matches. Size is stated for part of the rows, as once, few or many counts, or as a class when the clone is expanded.

V gene	clone size	D gene	J gene	CDR3 DNA	CDR3 protein
TRBV2	NA	NA	TRBJ1-5	TGTGCCAGCAGTGAGCCGGGGTTACCGGCATATCAGCCCCAGCATTTT	CASSEPGLPAYQPQHF
TRBV30	NA	NA	TRBJ2-2	TGTGCCTGGATACCCGCGGGTTACGGGGAGCTGTTTTTT	CAWIPAGYGELFF
TRBV6-1	NA	TRBD2	TRBJ2-1	TGTGCCAGCAGCCCCCTAGCGGGGGGATACAATGAGCAGTTCTTC	CASSPLAGGYNEQFF
TRBV10-3	few	TRBD2	TRBJ2-3	TGTGCCATCAGTGAGCTCGGCGGGAGGGGCGTAGATACGCAGTATTTT	CAISELGGRGVDTQYF
TRBV7-9	once	TRBD1	TRBJ1-2	TGTGCCAGCAGCTTAGAGGGGGCTCGTGGCTACACCTTC	CASSLEGARGYTF
TRBV29-1	NA	NA	TRBJ1-1	TGCAGCGTTGACGGGGGCGGGAACACTGAAGCTTTCTTT	CSVDGGGNTEAFF
TRBV29-1	NA	TRBD1	TRBJ1-1	TGCAGCGTCGCGGGACAGATGAACACTGAAGCTTTCTTT	CSVAGQMNTEAFF
TRBV4-1	once	NA	TRBJ2-1	TGCGCCAGCAGCCAAGTGCTCAATGAGCAGTTCTTC	CASSQVLNEQFF
TRBV11-2	NA	TRBD1	TRBJ2-5	TGTGCCAGCAGCTCCGGGGACAGGCCCCAAGAGACCCAGTACTTC	CASSSGDRPQETQYF
TRBV9	few	NA	TRBJ1-5	TGTGCCAGCAGCGTAGATGCAGGGGGCAATCAGCCCCAGCATTTT	CASSVDAGGNQPQHF
TRBV9	few	TRBD1	TRBJ1-2	TGTGCCAGCAGCACGCAGGGGGCAGGCTATGGCTACACCTTC	CASSTQGAGYGYTF
TRBV2	once	NA	TRBJ2-1	TGTGCCAGCGGAGGAGGGGAAAATGAGCAGTTCTTC	CASGGGENEQFF
TRBV5-1	NA	TRBD2	TRBJ2-1	TGCGCCAGCAGCTTGAATGCCGGGACTAGCAACAATGAGCAGTTCTTC	CASSLNAGTSNNEQFF
TRBV6-5	NA	NA	TRBJ1-1	TGTGCCAGCACCTCGGGGTGGCAGGAAGCTTTCTTT	CASTSGWQEAFF
TRBV25-1	NA	NA	TRBJ2-5	TGTGCCAGCAGTGAATCTCCACTCCAAGAGACCCAGTACTTC	CASSESPLQETQYF
TRBV30	NA	NA	TRBJ1-5	TGTGCCTGGAGTGAACAGGGATACAGTATGGGCAATCAGCCCCAGCATTTT	CAWSEQGYSMGNQPQHF
TRBV29-1	NA	NA	TRBJ1-5	TGCAGCGTTGGGGGCAGCAATCAGCCCCAGCATTTT	CSVGGSNQPQHF
TRBV15	few	NA	TRBJ1-5	TGTTCTTTCAGCTACCCAGCGAGACCAGGGGTGGGGAATCAGCCCCAGCATTTT	CSFSYPARPGVGNQPQHF
TRBV9	NA	NA	TRBJ2-7	TGTGCCAGCAGCGTAGCCGCAGGGTCCTACGAGCAGTACTTC	CASSVAAGSYEQYF
TRBV4-2	NA	TRBD1	TRBJ1-6	TGTGCCAGCAGCCAAATTCCGGGACAGTTAAATTCACCCCTCCACTTT	CASSQIPGQLNSPLHF
TRBV18	few	NA	TRBJ1-1	TGTGCCAGCTCCCCCGGCACACTATTAGGCATGAACACTGAAGCTTTCTTT	CASSPGTLLGMNTEAFF
TRBV30	NA	NA	TRBJ1-2	TGTGCCTGGAGTGTCACTGGGTCAGGGGATTTCTATGGCTACACCTTC	CAWSVTGSGDFYGYTF
TRBV30	NA	TRBD1	TRBJ1-3	TGTGCCTGGACATATTCAGGGGGTTCAGGAAACACCATATATTTT	CAWTYSGGSGNTIYF
TRBV4-1	few	NA	TRBJ2-3	TGCGCCAGCAGCCAAGAGTTTCGGGGCCTACTCACAGATACGCAGTATTTT	CASSQEFRGLLTDTQYF
TRBV30	NA	TRBD1	TRBJ1-5	TGTGCCTGGAGACAGGGGGCTGGCAATCAGCCCCAGCATTTT	CAWRQGAGNQPQHF
TRBV9	NA	NA	TRBJ2-3	TGTGCCAGCAGCGTAGAAGGCACAGATACGCAGTATTTT	CASSVEGTDTQYF
TRBV29-1	NA	NA	TRBJ2-1	TGCAGCGTCGCTTTAGGGTACAATGAGCAGTTCTTC	CSVALGYNEQFF
TRBV5-1	NA	NA	TRBJ2-5	TGCGCCAGCAGCCCCGGGCGGGGCCCTCAAGAGACCCAGTACTTC	CASSPGRGPQETQYF
TRBV29-1	NA	NA	TRBJ2-7	TGCAGCGTTGAAGGCTCGAACCAGAACTCCTACGAGCAGTACTTC	CSVEGSNQNSYEQYF
TRBV30	NA	TRBD1	TRBJ2-5	TGTGCCTGGGACAGGGGGCAAGAGACCCAGTACTTC	CAWDRGQETQYF
TRBV29-1	NA	NA	TRBJ1-2	TGCAGCGTTGACGGCCGGAAAGCTAACTATGGCTACACCTTC	CSVDGRKANYGYTF
TRBV7-7	few	NA	TRBJ2-5	TGTGCTAGCAGCCCCGTCGGGGGACAAGAGACCCAGTACTTC	CASSPVGGQETQYF
TRBV7-9	NA	NA	TRBJ1-2	TGTGCCAGCACCCTAGACAGTAACTATGGCTACACCTTC	CASTLDSNYGYTF
TRBV20-1	once	NA	TRBJ2-7	TGCAGTGCTAGAGCACAGTGGGAGCAGTACTTC	CSARAQWEQYF
TRBV30	NA	NA	TRBJ2-3	TGTGCCTGGAGTGTACGGGCTAGCACAGATACGCAGTATTTT	CAWSVRASTDTQYF
TRBV30	NA	NA	TRBJ2-5	TGTGCCTGGAGTAGGGAAGAGACCCAGTACTTC	CAWSREETQYF
TRBV20-1	NA	TRBD1	TRBJ1-2	TGCAGTGAACAGGGGAATGGCTACACCTTC	CSEQGNGYTF
TRBV20-1	NA	TRBD2	TRBJ2-5	TGCAGTGCCGAACTTCTAGCGGTGTACTTC	CSAELLAVYF
TRBV5-1	once	TRBD1	TRBJ2-1	TGCGCCAGCAGTCCGGACAGGGGTACCTACAATGAGCAGTTCTTC	CASSPDRGTYNEQFF
TRBV29-1	few	NA	TRBJ1-1	TGCAGCGTTGTAGTACAGGCGAACACTGAAGCTTTCTTT	CSVVVQANTEAFF
TRBV6-6	NA	TRBD1	TRBJ1-2	TGTGCCAGCAGTGCAGGACAGGGGACGCGAGGCTACACCTTC	CASSAGQGTRGYTF
TRBV30	NA	NA	TRBJ2-6	TGTGCCTGGATCCTGCCTGGGTTGACCTCTGGGGCCAACGTCCTGACTTTC	CAWILPGLTSGANVLTF
TRBV10-3	NA	NA	TRBJ1-6	TGTGCCATTCGGGACGTACATAATTCACCCCTCCACTTT	CAIRDVHNSPLHF
TRBV30	NA	TRBD2	TRBJ2-5	TGTGCCTGGAGTCCCCGGGGGACTAGGGGTCAGACCCAGTACTTC	CAWSPRGTRGQTQYF
TRBV5-1	NA	NA	TRBJ2-1	TGCGCCAGCAGCTTAGGATCGTACAATGAGCAGTTCTTC	CASSLGSYNEQFF
TRBV7-2	NA	NA	TRBJ1-1	TGTGCCAGCAGCTTAGGAACAGGGACTACTGAAGCTTTCTTT	CASSLGTGTTEAFF
TRBV27	NA	NA	TRBJ2-7	TGTGCCAGCAGTTTGGCACGGCCGACCTACGAGCAGTACTTC	CASSLARPTYEQYF
TRBV6-5	once	NA	TRBJ1-4	TGTGCCAGCAGAGACGTGGGCGCCCTCGCAGAAAAACTGTTTTTT	CASRDVGALAEKLFF
TRBV5-1	NA	NA	TRBJ2-2	TGCGCCAGCACAGTATCATCGATTGACACCGGGGAGCTGTTTTTT	CASTVSSIDTGELFF
TRBV7-2	few	TRBD1	TRBJ2-3	TGTGCCAGCAGCTTAGGCCCGGGACAGGGGACAGATACGCAGTATTTT	CASSLGPGQGTDTQYF
TRBV27	NA	NA	TRBJ1-6	TGTGCCAGCAGTTTATATTCCGGGGGCGACTATAATTCACCCCTCCACTTT	CASSLYSGGDYNSPLHF
TRBV19	NA	TRBD1	TRBJ2-7	TGTGCCAGTAGTCTTCCCGGGACAGGGAAGGAGCAGTACTTC	CASSLPGTGKEQYF
TRBV29-1	NA	NA	TRBJ2-3	TGCAGCGTTGAAGTAGGCCCTGTGGGTCAGGCAGATACGCAGTATTTT	CSVEVGPVGQADTQYF